This T cell receptor (beta chain) originates from a study of human T cells and chemical hapten exposure. Across the whole study: Small discrepancies in pooled library volume mainly accounted for the varying TCR yields per sample.

Individual cDNA molecules in this library carried unique molecular identifiers. Original data processing: A per-sample median of roughly 97,000 TCRs was observed, with a range of about 20,000 to 690,600. Via MiXCR, TCRdb re-called the RACE reads, giving one row per CDR3 protein. TCRdb's processing, not the authors' own work, is the source of the V and J calls. The sample carries about 130,000 distinct CDR3 sequences, approximately 9.1% recorded once. This clonotype was seen more than once but under ten times. Its antigen is unidentified. The study, taken as a whole, reports: Those TCRs sitting above 1 in 1000 frequency stayed the same with DPC sensitization.

The germline CDR1 and CDR2 sequences are SGHTA and FQGTGA. V was clipped by 1 base and J by 6 bases, with 19 bases between them. This CDR3 contains 17 residues. Time point indicated: healthy volunteer bleed at 2 weeks. Unfractionated whole blood was the source of the extracted total RNA. Sequencing was done on a sample of whole blood. V is TRBV7-3 and J is TRBJ1-5, with D possibly TRBD1 on 6 matching bases. This sequence originates from a male donor in good health. Some clones in this sample may be carry-over from other donors' samples. The CDR3 DNA sequence: TGTGCCAGCAGCTTAAAACAGGGAGAGGAGAGGGGTCAGCCCCAGCATTTT. Translating it yields CASSLKQGEERGQPQHF.